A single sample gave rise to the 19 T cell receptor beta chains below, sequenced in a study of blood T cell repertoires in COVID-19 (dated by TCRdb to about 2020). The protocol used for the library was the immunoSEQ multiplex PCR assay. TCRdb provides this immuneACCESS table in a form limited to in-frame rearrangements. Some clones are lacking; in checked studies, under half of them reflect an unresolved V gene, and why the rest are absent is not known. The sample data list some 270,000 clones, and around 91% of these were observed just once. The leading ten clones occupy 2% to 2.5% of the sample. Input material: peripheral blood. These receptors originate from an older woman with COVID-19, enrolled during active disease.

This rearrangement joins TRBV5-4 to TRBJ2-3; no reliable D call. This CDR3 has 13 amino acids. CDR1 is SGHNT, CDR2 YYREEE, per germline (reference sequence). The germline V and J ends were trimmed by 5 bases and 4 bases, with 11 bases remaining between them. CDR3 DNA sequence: TGTGCCAGCAGTCTTACTACTTCAGATACGCAGTATTTT. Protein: CASSLTTSDTQYF. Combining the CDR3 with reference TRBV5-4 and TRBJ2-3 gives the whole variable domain ETGVTQSPTHLIKTRGQQVTLRCSSQSGHNTVSWYQQALGQGPQFIFQYYREEENGRGNFPPRFSGLQFPNYSSELNVNALELDDSALYLCASSLTTSDTQYFGPGTRLTVL.

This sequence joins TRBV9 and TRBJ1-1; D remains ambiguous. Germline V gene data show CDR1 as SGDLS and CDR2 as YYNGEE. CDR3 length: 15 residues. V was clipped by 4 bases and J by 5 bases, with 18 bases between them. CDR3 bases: TGTGCCAGCAGCTCCGGGGAGGTTTCGACGACTGAAGCTTTCTTT. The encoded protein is CASSSGEVSTTEAFF. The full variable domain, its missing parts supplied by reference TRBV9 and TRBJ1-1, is DSGVTQTPKHLITATGQRVTLRCSPRSGDLSVYWYQQSLDQGLQFLIQYYNGEERAKGNILERFSAQQFPDLHSELNLSSLELGDSALYFCASSSGEVSTTEAFFGQGTRLTVV.

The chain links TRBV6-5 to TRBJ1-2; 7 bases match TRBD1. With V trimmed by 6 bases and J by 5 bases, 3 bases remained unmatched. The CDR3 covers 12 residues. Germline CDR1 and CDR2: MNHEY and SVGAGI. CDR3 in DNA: TGTGCCAGCAGACGACAGGGTTATGGCTACACCTTC. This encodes CASRRQGYGYTF.

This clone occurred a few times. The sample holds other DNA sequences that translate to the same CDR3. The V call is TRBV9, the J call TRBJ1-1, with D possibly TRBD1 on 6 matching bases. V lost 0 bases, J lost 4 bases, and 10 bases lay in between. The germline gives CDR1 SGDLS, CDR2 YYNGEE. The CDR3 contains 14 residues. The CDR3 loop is CASSVAGEGTEAFF. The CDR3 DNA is TGTGCCAGCAGCGTAGCAGGGGAGGGCACTGAAGCTTTCTTT. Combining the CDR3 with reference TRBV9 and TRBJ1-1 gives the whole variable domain DSGVTQTPKHLITATGQRVTLRCSPRSGDLSVYWYQQSLDQGLQFLIQYYNGEERAKGNILERFSAQQFPDLHSELNLSSLELGDSALYFCASSVAGEGTEAFFGQGTRLTVV.

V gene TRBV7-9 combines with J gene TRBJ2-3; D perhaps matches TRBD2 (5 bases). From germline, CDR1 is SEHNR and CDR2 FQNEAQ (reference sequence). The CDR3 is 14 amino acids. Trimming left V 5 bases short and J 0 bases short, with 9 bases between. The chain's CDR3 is CASSPSTSTDTQYF. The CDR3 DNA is TGTGCCAGCAGCCCTAGCACCAGCACAGATACGCAGTATTTT.

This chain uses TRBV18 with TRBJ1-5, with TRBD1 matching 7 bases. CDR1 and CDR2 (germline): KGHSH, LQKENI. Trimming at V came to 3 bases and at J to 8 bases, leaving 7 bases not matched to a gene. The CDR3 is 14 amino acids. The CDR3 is CASSPRTGTEPQHF. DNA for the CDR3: TGTGCCAGCTCACCGCGGACAGGTACGGAGCCCCAGCATTTT. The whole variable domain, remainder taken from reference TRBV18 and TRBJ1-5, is NAGVMQNPRHLVRRRGQEARLRCSPMKGHSHVYWYRQLPEEGLKFMVYLQKENIIDESGMPKERFSAEFPKEGPSILRIQQVVRGDSAAYFCASSPRTGTEPQHFGDGTRLSIL.

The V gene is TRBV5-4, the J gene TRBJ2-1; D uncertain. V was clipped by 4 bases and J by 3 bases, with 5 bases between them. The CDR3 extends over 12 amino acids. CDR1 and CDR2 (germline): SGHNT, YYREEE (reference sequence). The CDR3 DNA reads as TGTGCCAGCAGCGCGGACTACAATGAGCAGTTCTTC. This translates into CASSADYNEQFF.

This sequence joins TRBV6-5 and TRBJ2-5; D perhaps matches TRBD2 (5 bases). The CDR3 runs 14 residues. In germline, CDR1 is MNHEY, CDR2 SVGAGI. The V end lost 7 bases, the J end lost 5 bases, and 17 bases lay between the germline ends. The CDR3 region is CASNLLGGPETQYF. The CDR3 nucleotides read TGTGCCAGCAACCTCTTGGGCGGGCCGGAGACCCAGTACTTC.

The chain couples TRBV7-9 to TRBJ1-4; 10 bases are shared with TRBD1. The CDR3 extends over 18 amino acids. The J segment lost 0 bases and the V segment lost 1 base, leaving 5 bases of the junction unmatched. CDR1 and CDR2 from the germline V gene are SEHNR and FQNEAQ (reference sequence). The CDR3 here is CASSLGWTGGATNEKLFF. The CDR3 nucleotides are TGTGCCAGCAGCTTAGGTTGGACAGGGGGGGCAACTAATGAAAAACTGTTTTTT.

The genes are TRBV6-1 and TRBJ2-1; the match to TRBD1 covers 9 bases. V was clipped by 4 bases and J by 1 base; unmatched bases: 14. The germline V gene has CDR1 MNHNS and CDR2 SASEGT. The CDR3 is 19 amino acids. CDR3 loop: CASSGPGQGAPGSYNEQFF. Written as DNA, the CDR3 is TGTGCCAGCAGTGGGCCGGGACAGGGTGCCCCTGGGTCCTACAATGAGCAGTTCTTC.

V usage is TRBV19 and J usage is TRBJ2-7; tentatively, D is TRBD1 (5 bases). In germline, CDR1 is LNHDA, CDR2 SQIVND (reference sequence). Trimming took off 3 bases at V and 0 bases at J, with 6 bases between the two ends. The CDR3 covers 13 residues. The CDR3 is CASSMDNSYEQYF. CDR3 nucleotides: TGTGCCAGTAGTATGGACAACTCCTACGAGCAGTACTTC.

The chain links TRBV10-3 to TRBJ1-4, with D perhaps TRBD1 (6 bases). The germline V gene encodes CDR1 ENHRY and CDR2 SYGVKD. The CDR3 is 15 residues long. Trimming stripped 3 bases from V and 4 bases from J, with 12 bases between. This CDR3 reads CAISERGGVNEKLFF. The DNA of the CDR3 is TGTGCCATCAGTGAAAGGGGGGGGGTTAATGAAAAACTGTTTTTT.

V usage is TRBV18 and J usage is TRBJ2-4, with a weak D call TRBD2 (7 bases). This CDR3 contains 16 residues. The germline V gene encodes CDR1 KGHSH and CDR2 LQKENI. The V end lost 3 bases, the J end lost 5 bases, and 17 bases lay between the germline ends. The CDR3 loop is CASSPTSWGQENIQYF. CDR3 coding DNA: TGTGCCAGCTCACCGACTAGCTGGGGGCAGGAAAACATTCAGTACTTC.

The CDR3 DNA is TGTGCCAGCACTCCCATGTGGGAGGGTGAGCAGTTCTTC. Its translation is CASTPMWEGEQFF. The chain carries TRBV5-5 and TRBJ2-1; 7 bases fit TRBD2. CDR1 is SGHKS, CDR2 YYEKEE, per germline (reference sequence). Losses at the gene ends were 6 bases for V and 9 bases for J; bases not matched to a gene: 9. This CDR3 is 13 amino acids long.

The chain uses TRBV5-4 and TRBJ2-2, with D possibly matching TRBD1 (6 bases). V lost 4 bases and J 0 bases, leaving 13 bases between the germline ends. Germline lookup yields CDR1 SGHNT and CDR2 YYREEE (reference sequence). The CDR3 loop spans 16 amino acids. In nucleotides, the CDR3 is TGTGCCAGCAGCCTCCCGGGACACACGAACACCGGGGAGCTGTTTTTT. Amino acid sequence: CASSLPGHTNTGELFF.

The CDR3 loop is CASSIGLSGGYTEAFF. In DNA, the CDR3 is TGTGCCAGTAGTATAGGACTCTCAGGGGGGTACACTGAAGCTTTCTTT. The chain carries TRBV19 and TRBJ1-1; 7 bases fit TRBD1. Germline CDR1 LNHDA, CDR2 SQIVND (reference sequence). Trimming took 1 base from V and 3 from J; bases not matched to a gene: 8. CDR3 size: 16 residues.

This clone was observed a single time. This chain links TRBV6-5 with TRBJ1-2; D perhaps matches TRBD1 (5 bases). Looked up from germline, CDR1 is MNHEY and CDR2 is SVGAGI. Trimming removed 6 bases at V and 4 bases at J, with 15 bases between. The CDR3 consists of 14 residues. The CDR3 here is CASSDPGSGYGYTF. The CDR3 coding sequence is TGTGCCAGCAGCGATCCAGGGTCGGGCTATGGCTACACCTTC.

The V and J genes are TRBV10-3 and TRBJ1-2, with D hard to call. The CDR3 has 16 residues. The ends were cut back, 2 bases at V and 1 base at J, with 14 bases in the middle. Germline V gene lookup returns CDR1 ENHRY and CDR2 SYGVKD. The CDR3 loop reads CAISERRERNNYGYTF. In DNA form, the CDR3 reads TGTGCCATCAGTGAGAGGAGGGAACGAAATAACTATGGCTACACCTTC.

The CDR3 coding sequence is TGTGCCAGCAGCTTATGTGTTAGCGGGGGGTCCAACCCCACAGATACGCAGTATTTT. It yields the protein CASSLCVSGGSNPTDTQYF. The chain couples TRBV11-3 to TRBJ2-3, with 10 bases fitting TRBD2. Germline assignment: CDR1 SGHNT and CDR2 YENEEA. CDR3 length: 19 amino acids. Losses at the gene ends were 2 bases for V and 2 bases for J; bases not matched to a gene: 13.